What follows are 7 T cell receptor beta chains derived from one specimen sequenced in a study of identical twins (dated by TCRdb to between 2015 and 2016). Library generation was performed with 5' RACE. Sequencing relied on an Illumina HiSeq 2000. Using fastp trimming at Q25 and MiXCR clonotype assembly, TCRdb reanalyzed the public sequencing data and kept in-frame beta chains. Rows are combined by CDR3 protein, so each entry shows the most common genes and DNA. This sample gives hundreds of thousands of distinct CDR3 sequences in total; over 8.5% of them show up just once. The ten largest account for approximately 0.96% of the sample. The same specimen was also included in a second study, on yellow fever vaccine responses in identical twins.

The sequencing input was PBMCs. The source of these receptors is a woman aged 18 to 35 in good health.

This clonotype came up a few times. The rearrangement links TRBV12-3 or TRBV12-4 to TRBJ1-1; D is unclear. Deletions cut 1 base from V and 7 bases from J, with 10 bases between. The CDR3 has 13 residues. DNA of the CDR3: TGTGCCAGCAGTTTAGGGGAGAGAATTGAAGCTTTCTTT. Translating it yields CASSLGERIEAFF.

This clonotype was observed at least ten times. The chain has TRBV7-2 and TRBJ2-4; no firm D call. Between the trimmed V and J ends, which lost 1 base and 0 bases, there was a span of 7 bases. Germline CDR1 reads SGHTA; CDR2 reads FQGNSA. The CDR3 spans 15 residues. The CDR3 spells CASSLDRKAKNIQYF. The CDR3 DNA reads as TGTGCCAGCAGCTTAGATCGGAAAGCCAAAAACATTCAGTACTTC.

The chain recombines TRBV10-3 with TRBJ2-2, with D unresolved. This CDR3 contains 14 residues. Between the trimmed V and J ends, which lost 8 bases and 0 bases, there was a span of 10 bases. Germline values: CDR1 ENHRY, CDR2 SYGVKD. The CDR3: CAIRPSANTGELFF. CDR3 nucleotides: TGTGCCATCCGCCCGAGCGCGAACACCGGGGAGCTGTTTTTT.

This chain joins TRBV30 and TRBJ2-1; 7 bases line up with TRBD2. V was clipped by 3 bases and J by 8 bases; unmatched bases: 10. CDR3 size: 14 residues. Germline assignment: CDR1 GTSNPN and CDR2 SVGIG (reference sequence). CDR3 sequence: CAWRGVAGTHEQFF. Here the CDR3 DNA reads TGTGCCTGGAGGGGGGTAGCGGGTACGCATGAGCAGTTCTTC.

This clonotype was seen a few times. For the CDR3, the DNA is TGTGCCAGCAGCTCTCCCATCGGACTAGCGGAAGCATACGAGCAGTACTTC. Protein sequence: CASSSPIGLAEAYEQYF. The chain couples TRBV7-9 to TRBJ2-7, with 10 bases aligning to TRBD2. The CDR3 loop spans 17 amino acids. Trimming cost V 4 bases and J 4 bases; bases outside gene matches: 13. Germline V lookup: CDR1 SEHNR, CDR2 FQNEAQ (reference sequence).

This chain uses TRBV5-1 with TRBJ2-3, with a tentative D call TRBD2 (6 bases). Germline lookup yields CDR1 SGHRS and CDR2 YFSETQ. The CDR3 extends over 13 amino acids. Trimming took off 5 bases at V and 4 bases at J, with 11 bases between the two ends. CDR3 coding DNA: TGCGCCAGCAGTCATTGGGGGGCAGATACGCAGTATTTT. Translated, it gives CASSHWGADTQYF.

This clonotype has at least ten counts. V gene TRBV5-4 combines with J gene TRBJ2-1; 9 bases fit TRBD1. This CDR3 is 15 amino acids long. V lost 4 bases to trimming and J lost 4 bases; unmatched junction nucleotides: 6. Germline V gene sequence: CDR1 SGHNT, CDR2 YYREEE (reference sequence). CDR3 DNA sequence: TGTGCCAGCAGCGGCCGGGACAGGGTTTACAATGAGCAGTTCTTC. It encodes CASSGRDRVYNEQFF.